Only a few counts were recorded for the clone carrying this TCR beta chain. Its target is unknown. Extraction and reverse transcription of RNA yielded cDNA as the sequencing template. Repertoires were generated with immunoSEQ multiplex PCR, while TCRdb's copy carries only in-frame clones and drops some. Here the sample spans roughly 150,000 clones, 40% to 60% being singletons. This specimen belongs to a study of CD8+ T cells in alopecia areata. Across the whole study: Patients received oral tofacitinib, 5 to 10 mg twice daily, for moderate-to-severe alopecia areata. Regarding the study as a whole: Alopecia totalis/universalis scalp especially showed more expanded CD8+ clones than normal scalp.

J gave up 3 bases and V 5 bases, and 10 bases lay outside the gene matches. The CDR3 has 17 amino acids. CDR1 and CDR2 from the germline V gene are SQVTM and ANQGSEA. This specimen was CD8+ T cells sorted from blood, taken at week 0. The TCR was taken from a human donor with alopecia areata. The rearrangement joins TRBV29-1 to TRBJ2-5; 15 bases align to TRBD2. The CDR3 loop is CSVLRTSGGAGEETQYF. The CDR3 DNA follows: TGCAGCGTTCTAAGGACTAGCGGGGGGGCCGGGGAAGAGACCCAGTACTTC.